These T cell receptor beta chains were read from a single sample in a study of OX40 agonist ivuxolimab in advanced cancers. The table came from immunoSEQ multiplex PCR; TCRdb's copy has only in-frame clones and leaves some out. Of under 50,000 clones listed, over 65% are singletons. The sample was CD4+ or CD8+ T cells sorted from blood, taken in a trial of the OX40 agonist ivuxolimab. The receptor set was obtained from an adult with an advanced solid tumor such as melanoma, head and neck, liver or kidney cancer. The CDR3 runs from the conserved cysteine through the conserved F or W. D genes are given only for firm matches. Only part of the rows carry a size: once, few, many, or a class if the clone is expanded.

v_call	clone_size	j_call	d_call	cdr3_aa	cdr3_nt
TRBV15	NA	TRBJ2-5	TRBD2	CATSPPLTSGSRETQYF	TGTGCCACCAGCCCCCCCCTGACTAGCGGGAGTCGGGAGACCCAGTACTTC
TRBV28	NA	TRBJ1-2	NA	CASRWDRGKSYGYTF	TGTGCCAGCAGGTGGGACCGGGGTAAATCATATGGCTACACCTTC
TRBV10-1	few	TRBJ2-7	TRBD1	CASSESGTDYEQYF	TGCGCCAGCAGTGAGTCCGGGACAGACTACGAGCAGTACTTC
TRBV7-8	NA	TRBJ2-7	NA	CASSPRANEQYF	TGTGCCAGCAGTCCGAGAGCGAACGAGCAGTACTTC
TRBV5-1	NA	TRBJ1-2	TRBD1	CASSLEGQGAGGYTF	TGCGCCAGCAGCTTGGAGGGACAGGGGGCCGGGGGCTACACCTTC
TRBV11-2	NA	TRBJ1-2	NA	CASSLDPHSDYGYTF	TGTGCCAGCAGCTTAGACCCTCACTCCGACTATGGCTACACCTTC
TRBV6-6	NA	TRBJ2-7	NA	CASSYSDRYEQYF	TGTGCCAGCAGTTACTCGGACCGCTACGAGCAGTACTTC
TRBV4-1	NA	TRBJ2-5	NA	CASSQFSAGPGQETQYF	TGCGCCAGCAGCCAGTTTTCTGCTGGCCCCGGTCAAGAGACCCAGTACTTC
TRBV6-4	NA	TRBJ2-3	NA	CATLERTSTDTQYF	TGTGCCACCCTCGAGCGGACTAGCACAGATACGCAGTATTTT
TRBV30	NA	TRBJ2-7	TRBD2	CALSVGAGVGEQYF	TGTGCGCTTTCTGTGGGAGCGGGAGTAGGGGAGCAGTACTTC
TRBV5-4	NA	TRBJ2-2	NA	CASSLTGRGPGELFF	TGTGCCAGCAGCTTGACAGGGAGGGGACCCGGGGAGCTGTTTTTT
TRBV27	NA	TRBJ2-7	NA	CASRGRHSSYEQYF	TGTGCCAGCAGGGGACGGCATAGCTCCTACGAGCAGTACTTC
TRBV2	NA	TRBJ2-2	TRBD2	CASLLATNTGELFF	TGTGCCAGCCTACTAGCGACGAACACCGGGGAGCTGTTTTTT
TRBV5-1	NA	TRBJ2-5	NA	CASSLGTVQETQYF	TGCGCCAGCAGCCTAGGGACTGTCCAAGAGACCCAGTACTTC
TRBV7-3	NA	TRBJ2-5	TRBD2	CASSLTSGTQETQYF	TGTGCCAGCAGTCTGACTAGCGGGACTCAAGAGACCCAGTACTTC
TRBV6-5	NA	TRBJ2-5	NA	CASSYSNGLETQYF	TGTGCCAGCAGTTACTCGAACGGTTTAGAGACCCAGTACTTC
TRBV5-1	NA	TRBJ2-5	TRBD1	CASSLGRGRNTETQYF	TGCGCCAGCAGCCTGGGAAGGGGGCGGAATACAGAGACCCAGTACTTC
TRBV10-2	NA	TRBJ2-2	TRBD2	CASRGGGDTGELFF	TGCGCCAGCAGGGGGGGAGGGGACACCGGGGAGCTGTTTTTT
TRBV28	NA	TRBJ1-2	NA	CASSSVGLYGYTF	TGTGCCAGCAGTTCGGTGGGCCTCTATGGCTACACCTTC
TRBV10-1	NA	TRBJ2-7	TRBD1	CASSGRDRVYF	TGCGCCAGCAGTGGCCGGGACAGGGTGTACTTC
TRBV4-3	NA	TRBJ2-1	TRBD2	CASSQAVAGDTEQFF	TGCGCCAGCAGCCAAGCCGTAGCGGGAGATACTGAGCAGTTCTTC
TRBV28	NA	TRBJ1-5	NA	CASTEAGEQPQHF	TGTGCCAGCACCGAGGCGGGCGAGCAGCCCCAGCATTTT
TRBV27	NA	TRBJ1-2	NA	CASSPSGGSNYGYTF	TGTGCCAGCAGTCCCTCGGGGGGTTCAAACTATGGCTACACCTTC
TRBV7-9	NA	TRBJ1-5	NA	CASSLGAGDRVGNQPQHF	TGTGCCAGCAGCTTAGGTGCAGGGGATCGCGTTGGCAATCAGCCCCAGCATTTT
TRBV7-3	NA	TRBJ1-1	NA	CASSLAGGPGTEAFF	TGTGCCAGCAGCTTAGCTGGGGGGCCGGGAACTGAAGCTTTCTTT
TRBV7-9	NA	TRBJ1-2	NA	CASSLATAWKGGSNYGYTF	TGTGCCAGCAGCTTAGCCACAGCATGGAAGGGAGGCTCTAACTATGGCTACACCTTC
TRBV7-2	NA	TRBJ2-5	NA	CASSLDRETQYF	TGTGCCAGCAGCTTAGACAGGGAGACCCAGTACTTC
TRBV5-1	NA	TRBJ2-2	NA	CASSLEDTHTGELFF	TGCGCCAGCAGCTTGGAAGACACCCACACCGGGGAGCTGTTTTTT
TRBV19	NA	TRBJ2-4	TRBD1	CASDNRGQAKNIQYF	TGTGCCAGTGACAACAGGGGCCAGGCCAAAAACATTCAGTACTTC
TRBV5-1	few	TRBJ1-1	NA	CASTWELNTEAFF	TGCGCCAGCACCTGGGAATTGAACACTGAAGCTTTCTTT
TRBV2	NA	TRBJ2-2	NA	CASKPSRSTGELFF	TGTGCCAGCAAGCCCTCGCGAAGCACCGGGGAGCTGTTTTTT
TRBV7-9	NA	TRBJ2-7	NA	CASSYRGGFNYEQYF	TGTGCCAGCAGCTACCGAGGCGGCTTTAACTACGAGCAGTACTTC
TRBV9	NA	TRBJ2-5	NA	CASSVQGGETQYF	TGTGCCAGCAGCGTACAGGGGGGAGAGACCCAGTACTTC
TRBV30	NA	TRBJ1-2	NA	CAWSAGRVRYGYTF	TGTGCCTGGAGTGCAGGGAGGGTCCGCTATGGCTACACCTTC
TRBV29-1	once	TRBJ1-2	TRBD1	CSSSTGTYGYTF	TGCAGCTCTTCGACAGGGACCTATGGCTACACCTTC
TRBV7-8	NA	TRBJ2-3	NA	CASSPSGSFADTQYF	TGTGCCAGCAGCCCTAGTGGGTCGTTTGCAGATACGCAGTATTTT
TRBV5-6	NA	TRBJ1-3	TRBD1	CASSLGQSFSGNTIYF	TGTGCCAGCAGCCTGGGACAGAGTTTCTCTGGAAACACCATATATTTT
TRBV9	NA	TRBJ1-5	NA	CASSEGGNSNQPQHF	TGTGCCAGCAGCGAAGGGGGGAATAGCAATCAGCCCCAGCATTTT
TRBV28	NA	TRBJ2-7	TRBD1	CASSISGTGGEQYF	TGTGCCAGCAGTATCTCTGGGACAGGGGGCGAGCAGTACTTC